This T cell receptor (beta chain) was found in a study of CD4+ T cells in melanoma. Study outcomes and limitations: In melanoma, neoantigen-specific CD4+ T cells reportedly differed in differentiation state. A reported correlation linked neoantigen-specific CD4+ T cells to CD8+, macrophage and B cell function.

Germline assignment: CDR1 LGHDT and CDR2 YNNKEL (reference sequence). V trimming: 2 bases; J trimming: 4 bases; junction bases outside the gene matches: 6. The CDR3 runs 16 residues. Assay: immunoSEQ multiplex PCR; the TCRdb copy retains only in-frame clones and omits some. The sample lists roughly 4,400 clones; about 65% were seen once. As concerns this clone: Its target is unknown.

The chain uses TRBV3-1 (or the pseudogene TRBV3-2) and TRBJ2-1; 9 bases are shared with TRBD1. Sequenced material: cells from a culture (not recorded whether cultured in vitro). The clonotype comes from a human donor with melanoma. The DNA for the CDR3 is TGTGCCAGCAGCCAACCGGGACAGGGAAGTTACAATGAGCAGTTCTTC. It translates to CASSQPGQGSYNEQFF.